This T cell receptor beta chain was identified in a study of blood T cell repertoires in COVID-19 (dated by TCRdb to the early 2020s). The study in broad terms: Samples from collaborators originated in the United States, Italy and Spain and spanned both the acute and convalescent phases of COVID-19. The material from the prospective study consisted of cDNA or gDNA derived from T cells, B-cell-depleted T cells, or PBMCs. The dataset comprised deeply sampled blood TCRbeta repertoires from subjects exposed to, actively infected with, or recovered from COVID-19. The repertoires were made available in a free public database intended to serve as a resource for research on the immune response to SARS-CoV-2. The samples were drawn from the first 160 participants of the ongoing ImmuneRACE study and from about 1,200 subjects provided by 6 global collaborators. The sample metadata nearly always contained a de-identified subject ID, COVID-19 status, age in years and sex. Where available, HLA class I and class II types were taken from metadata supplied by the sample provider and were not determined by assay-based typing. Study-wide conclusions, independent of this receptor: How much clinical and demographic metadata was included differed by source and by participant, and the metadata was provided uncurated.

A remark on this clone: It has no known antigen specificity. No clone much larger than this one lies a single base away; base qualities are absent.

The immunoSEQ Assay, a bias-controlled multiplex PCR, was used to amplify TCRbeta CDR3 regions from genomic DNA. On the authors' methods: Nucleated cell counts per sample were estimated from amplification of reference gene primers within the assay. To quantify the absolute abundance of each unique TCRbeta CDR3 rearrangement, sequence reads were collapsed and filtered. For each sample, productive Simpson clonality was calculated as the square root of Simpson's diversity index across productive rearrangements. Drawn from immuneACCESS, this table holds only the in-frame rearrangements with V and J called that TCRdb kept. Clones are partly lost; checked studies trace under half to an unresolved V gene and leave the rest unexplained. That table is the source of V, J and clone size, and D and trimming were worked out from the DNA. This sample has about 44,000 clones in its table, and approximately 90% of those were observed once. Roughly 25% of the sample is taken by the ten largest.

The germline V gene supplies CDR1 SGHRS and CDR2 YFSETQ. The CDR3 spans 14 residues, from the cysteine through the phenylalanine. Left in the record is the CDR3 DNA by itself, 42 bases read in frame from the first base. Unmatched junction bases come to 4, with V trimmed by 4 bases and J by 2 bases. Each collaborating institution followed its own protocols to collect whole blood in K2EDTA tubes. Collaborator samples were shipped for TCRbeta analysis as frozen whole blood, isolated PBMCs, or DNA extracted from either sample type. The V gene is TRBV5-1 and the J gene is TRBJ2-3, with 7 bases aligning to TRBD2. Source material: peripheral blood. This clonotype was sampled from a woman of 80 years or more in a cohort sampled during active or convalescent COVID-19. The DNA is TGCGCCAGCAGCCGAAGCGGGAACACAGATACGCAGTATTTT. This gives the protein CASSRSGNTDTQYF. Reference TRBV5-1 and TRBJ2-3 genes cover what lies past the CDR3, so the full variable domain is KAGVTQTPRYLIKTRGQQVTLSCSPISGHRSVSWYQQTPGQGLQFLFEYFSETQRNKGNFPGRFSGRQFSNSRSEMNVSTLELGDSALYLCASSRSGNTDTQYFGPGTRLTVL.